A selection of T cell receptor beta chains follows, all from one sample in a study of blood T cell repertoires in COVID-19. Only in-frame clones appear in the TCRdb table, and some are missing; sequencing was by immunoSEQ multiplex PCR. The top ten clones hold around 1% of a sample with roughly 93,000 clones, about 89% of them seen once. Sample: peripheral blood. The receptors were sampled from a human donor in a cohort sampled during active COVID-19. The conserved cysteine and the conserved F or W are not part of the CDR3 here. The order of the fields is J gene, V gene, CDR3 protein.

TRBJ2-7,TRBV2,ASTNGGSSFFSYEQY
TRBJ2-3,TRBV18,ASSPGQNTDTQY
TRBJ1-1,TRBV28,ASSSPHEAF
TRBJ2-3,TRBV5-4,ASSLAGAGGTQY
TRBJ2-1,TRBV19,ASSSALAGGSYNEQF
TRBJ2-3,TRBV6-5,ASNPGLATDTQY
TRBJ2-7,TRBV7-6,ASSAGQGGIGPGYEQY
TRBJ2-3,TRBV3-1/TRBV3-2,ASSQETASGTQY
TRBJ2-5,TRBV7-6,ASSSRAAGGQQETQY
TRBJ2-7,TRBV28,ASLPGSSYEQY
TRBJ2-7,TRBV7-9,ASSSTSVPYEQY
TRBJ2-1,TRBV10-1,ASSETGLAYNEQF
TRBJ2-2,TRBV7-2,ASSLAPRTGELF
TRBJ1-1,TRBV6-5,ASNPNRGGTEAF
TRBJ2-5,TRBV30,AWSVRRQETQY
TRBJ1-1,TRBV9,ASSVLLWTGANTEAF
TRBJ1-5,TRBV27,ASSSQDSNQPQH
TRBJ2-6,TRBV2,ATARDSGANVLT
TRBJ1-5,TRBV5-4,ASSPGQHNQPQH
TRBJ1-1,TRBV30,AWSVRWNTEAF
TRBJ2-2,TRBV2,ASAQEGGNTGELF
TRBJ2-1,TRBV7-8,ASSLGRDRRNNEQF
TRBJ2-7,TRBV19,ASSIVGSNEQY
TRBJ2-1,TRBV7-2,ASTRGGLEQF
TRBJ2-7,TRBV5-4,ASSLGTGVMNEQY
TRBJ2-3,TRBV4-1,ASSQGLAGGPLDTQY
TRBJ2-2,TRBV9,ASSPRGPDTGELF
TRBJ2-2,TRBV2,ASVRGLAGTGELF
TRBJ1-5,TRBV28,ASSSGSGNQPQH
TRBJ1-5,TRBV2,ASSEATAARNQPQH
TRBJ1-1,TRBV7-3,ASSPQSGTEAF
TRBJ2-1,TRBV10-2,ASSKLQGYEQF
TRBJ2-7,TRBV9,ASSAGGAQGVRAGPIEQY
TRBJ2-1,TRBV19,ASLSGDSLREQF
TRBJ2-7,TRBV25-1,ASAPSESYEQY
TRBJ2-1,TRBV2,ASAQTGEAYNEQF
TRBJ2-5,TRBV11-2,ASSLLAGGQETQY
TRBJ2-7,TRBV12-3/TRBV12-4,ASSLRLTEQY
TRBJ2-7,TRBV6-2/TRBV6-3,ASSSLGGRGFIYEQY
TRBJ2-1,TRBV7-3,ASSFYTSGAHNEQF
TRBJ2-5,TRBV6-5,ASEPTGVDGETQY
TRBJ2-1,TRBV6-5,ASSEDILTYNEQF
TRBJ2-1,TRBV5-1,ASSLLGRGGDNEQF
TRBJ1-4,TRBV5-1,ASSLYGQNEKLF
TRBJ2-3,TRBV14,ASSQGISSDSTDTQY
TRBJ2-2,TRBV19,ASTTNTGTAGELF
TRBJ2-5,TRBV9,ASSAPGTSGSSQETQY
TRBJ2-3,TRBV5-4,ASSFGAGGYSRDTQY
TRBJ1-4,TRBV13,ASSSPLDRGRRDEKLF
TRBJ2-7,TRBV27,ASSFSRGSALSGEQY
TRBJ2-7,TRBV11-1,ASSHPRGLYEQY
TRBJ1-2,TRBV5-6,ASSPGAGGNYGYT
TRBJ1-4,TRBV27,ASSLIGGANEKLF
TRBJ2-4,TRBV6-6,ASSSPPQPSIQY